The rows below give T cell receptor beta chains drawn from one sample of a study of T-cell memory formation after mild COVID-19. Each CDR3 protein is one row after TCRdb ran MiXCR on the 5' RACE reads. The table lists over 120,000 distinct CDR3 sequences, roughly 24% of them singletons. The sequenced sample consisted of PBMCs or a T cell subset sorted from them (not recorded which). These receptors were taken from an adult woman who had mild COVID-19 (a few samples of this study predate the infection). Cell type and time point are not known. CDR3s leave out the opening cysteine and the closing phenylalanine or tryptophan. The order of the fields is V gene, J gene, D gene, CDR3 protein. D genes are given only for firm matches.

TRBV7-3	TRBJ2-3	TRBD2	ASSLLAGADTQY
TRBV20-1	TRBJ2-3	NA	SARDGRRDSTDTQY
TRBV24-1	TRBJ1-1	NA	ATSDKQGNTEAF
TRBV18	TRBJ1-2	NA	ASSPEAGDYGYT
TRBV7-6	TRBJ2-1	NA	ASSLSAVTYNEQF
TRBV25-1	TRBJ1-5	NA	ASSESGVGNQPQH
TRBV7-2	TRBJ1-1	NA	ASSSPGSPEAF
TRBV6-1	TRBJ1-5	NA	ASSVMDFENQPQH
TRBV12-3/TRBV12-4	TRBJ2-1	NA	ASSYGGTYNEQF
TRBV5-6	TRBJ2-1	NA	ASSPDRHNEQF
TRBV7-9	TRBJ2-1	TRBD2	ASRVAGAYNEQF
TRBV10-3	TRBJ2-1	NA	AITTERSYNEQF
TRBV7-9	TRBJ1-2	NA	ASRPLQNGGRQLYGYT
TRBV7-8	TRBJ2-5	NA	ASSLMGARETQY
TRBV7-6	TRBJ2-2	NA	ASSSGNTGELF
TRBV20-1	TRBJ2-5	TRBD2	SARARLAGETQY
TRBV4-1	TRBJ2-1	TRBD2	ASGGGGSYNEQF
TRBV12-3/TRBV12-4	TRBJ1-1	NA	ASSLAHRPF
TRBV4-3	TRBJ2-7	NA	ASSPDSHEQY
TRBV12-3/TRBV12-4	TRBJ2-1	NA	ASSLLRWSSYNEQF
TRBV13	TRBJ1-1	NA	ASSLAPTGFDTEAF
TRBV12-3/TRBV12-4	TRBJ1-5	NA	ASSFGSNQPQH
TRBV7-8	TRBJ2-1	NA	ASSLGWGLAAGDYNEQF
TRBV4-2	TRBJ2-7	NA	ASSLLTDRTYEQY
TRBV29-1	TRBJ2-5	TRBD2	SADEGLAIETQY
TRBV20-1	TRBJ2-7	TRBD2	SARVLAAYEQY
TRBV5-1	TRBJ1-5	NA	ASSLDRDLDQPQH
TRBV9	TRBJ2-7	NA	ASSARGLLHEQY
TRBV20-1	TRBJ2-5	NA	SANVLGGPYQETQY
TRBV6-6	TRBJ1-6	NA	ASSPLQGLSYNSPLH
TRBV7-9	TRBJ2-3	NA	ASTLDLGSEDTQY
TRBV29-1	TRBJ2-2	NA	SVDGSETGELF
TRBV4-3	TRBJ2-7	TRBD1	ASSYRDRGLDEQY